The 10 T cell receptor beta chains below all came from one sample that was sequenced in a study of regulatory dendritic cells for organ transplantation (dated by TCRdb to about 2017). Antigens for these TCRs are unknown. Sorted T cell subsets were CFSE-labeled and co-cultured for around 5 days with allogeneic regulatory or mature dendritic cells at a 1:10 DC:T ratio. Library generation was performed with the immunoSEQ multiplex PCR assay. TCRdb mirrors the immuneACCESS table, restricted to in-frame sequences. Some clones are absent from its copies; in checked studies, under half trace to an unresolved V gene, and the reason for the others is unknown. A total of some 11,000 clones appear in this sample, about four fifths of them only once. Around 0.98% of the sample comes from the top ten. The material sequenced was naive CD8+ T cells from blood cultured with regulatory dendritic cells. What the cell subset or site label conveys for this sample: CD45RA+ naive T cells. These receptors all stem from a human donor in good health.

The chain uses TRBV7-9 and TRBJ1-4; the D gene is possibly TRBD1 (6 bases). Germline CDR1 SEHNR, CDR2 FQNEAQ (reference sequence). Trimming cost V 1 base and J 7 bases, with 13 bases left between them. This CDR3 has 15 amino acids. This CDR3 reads CASSLVLVGGEKLFF. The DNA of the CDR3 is TGTGCCAGCAGCTTAGTTCTCGTAGGGGGTGAAAAACTGTTTTTT.

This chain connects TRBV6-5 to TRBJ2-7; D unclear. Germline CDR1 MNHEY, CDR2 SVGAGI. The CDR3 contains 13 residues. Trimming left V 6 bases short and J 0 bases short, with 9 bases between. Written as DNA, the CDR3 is TGTGCCAGCAGATCCCGTAACTCCTACGAGCAGTACTTC. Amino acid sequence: CASRSRNSYEQYF.

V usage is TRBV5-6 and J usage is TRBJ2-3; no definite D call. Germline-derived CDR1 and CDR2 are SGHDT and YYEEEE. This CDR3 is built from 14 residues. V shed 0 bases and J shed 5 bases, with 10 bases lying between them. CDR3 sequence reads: CASSLEGSEDTQYF. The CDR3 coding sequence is TGTGCCAGCAGCTTGGAAGGCAGCGAAGATACGCAGTATTTT.

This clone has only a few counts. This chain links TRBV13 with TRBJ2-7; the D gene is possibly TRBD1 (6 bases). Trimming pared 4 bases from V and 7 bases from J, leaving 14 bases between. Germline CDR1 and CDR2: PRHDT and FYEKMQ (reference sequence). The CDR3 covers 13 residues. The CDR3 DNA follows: TGTGCCAGCAGCTCCGGGGCCCAGGGGGAGCAGTACTTC. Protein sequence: CASSSGAQGEQYF.

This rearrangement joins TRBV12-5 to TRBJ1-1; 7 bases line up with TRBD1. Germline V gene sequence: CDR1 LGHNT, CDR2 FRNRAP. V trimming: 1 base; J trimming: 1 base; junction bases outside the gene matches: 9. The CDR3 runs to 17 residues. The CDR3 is CASGLGNRGRGNTEAFF. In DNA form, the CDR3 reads TGTGCTAGTGGTTTGGGGAATAGGGGGCGCGGGAACACTGAAGCTTTCTTT.

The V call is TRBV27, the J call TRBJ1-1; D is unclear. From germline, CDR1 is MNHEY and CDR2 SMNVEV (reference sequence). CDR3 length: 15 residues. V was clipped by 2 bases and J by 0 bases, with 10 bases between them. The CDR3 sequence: CASSLTTGMNTEAFF. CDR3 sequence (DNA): TGTGCCAGCAGTTTAACGACGGGGATGAACACTGAAGCTTTCTTT.

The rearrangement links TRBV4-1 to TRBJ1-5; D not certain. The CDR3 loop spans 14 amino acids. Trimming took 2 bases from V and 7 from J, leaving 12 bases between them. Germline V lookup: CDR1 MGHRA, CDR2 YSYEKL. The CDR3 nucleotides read TGCGCCAGCAGCCAATCCCCCAGGCAGCAGCCCCAGCATTTT. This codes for CASSQSPRQQPQHF.

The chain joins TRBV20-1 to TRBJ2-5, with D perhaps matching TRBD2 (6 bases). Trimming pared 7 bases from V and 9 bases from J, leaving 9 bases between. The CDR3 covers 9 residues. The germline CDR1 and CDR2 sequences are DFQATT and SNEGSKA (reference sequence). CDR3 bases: TGCAGTGTTCAGCGGGCCCAGTACTTC. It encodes CSVQRAQYF.

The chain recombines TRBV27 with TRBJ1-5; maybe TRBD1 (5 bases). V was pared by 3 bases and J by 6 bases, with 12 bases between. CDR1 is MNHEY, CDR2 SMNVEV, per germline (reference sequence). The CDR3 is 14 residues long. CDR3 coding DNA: TGTGCCAGCAGTTTGAGGCCCGGGGGTCAGCCCCAGCATTTT. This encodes CASSLRPGGQPQHF.

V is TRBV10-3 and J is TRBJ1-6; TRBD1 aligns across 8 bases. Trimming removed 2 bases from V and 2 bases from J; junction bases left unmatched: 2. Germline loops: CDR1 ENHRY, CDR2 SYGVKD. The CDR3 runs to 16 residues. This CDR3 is CAISEGTGAYNSPLHF. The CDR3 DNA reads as TGTGCCATCAGTGAGGGGACAGGAGCCTATAATTCACCCCTCCACTTT.